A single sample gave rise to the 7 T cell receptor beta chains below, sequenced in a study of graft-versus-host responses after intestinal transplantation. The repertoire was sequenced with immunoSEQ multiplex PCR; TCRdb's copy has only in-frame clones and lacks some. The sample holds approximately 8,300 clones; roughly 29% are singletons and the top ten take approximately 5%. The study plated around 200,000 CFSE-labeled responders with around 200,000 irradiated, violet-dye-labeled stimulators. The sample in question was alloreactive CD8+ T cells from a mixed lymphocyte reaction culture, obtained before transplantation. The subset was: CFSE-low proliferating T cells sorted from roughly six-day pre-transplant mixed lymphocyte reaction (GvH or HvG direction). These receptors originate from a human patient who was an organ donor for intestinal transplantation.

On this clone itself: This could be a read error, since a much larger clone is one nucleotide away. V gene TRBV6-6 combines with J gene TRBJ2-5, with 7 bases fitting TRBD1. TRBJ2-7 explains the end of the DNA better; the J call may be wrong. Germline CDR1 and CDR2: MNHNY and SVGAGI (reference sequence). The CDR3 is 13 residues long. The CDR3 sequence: CASSLGQPYEQYF. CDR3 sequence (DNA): TGTGCCAGCAGTTTGGGACAGCCCTACGAGCAGTACTTC.

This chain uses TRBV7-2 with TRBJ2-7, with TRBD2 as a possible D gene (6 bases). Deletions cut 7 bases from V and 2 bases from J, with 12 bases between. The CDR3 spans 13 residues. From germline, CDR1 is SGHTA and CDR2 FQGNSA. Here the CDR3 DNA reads TGTGCCAGCACTCCGGGGGTAACCTACGAGCAGTACTTC. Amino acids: CASTPGVTYEQYF.

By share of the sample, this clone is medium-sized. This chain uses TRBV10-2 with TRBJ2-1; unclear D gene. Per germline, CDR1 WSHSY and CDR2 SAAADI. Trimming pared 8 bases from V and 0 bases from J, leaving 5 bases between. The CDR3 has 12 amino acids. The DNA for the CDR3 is TGCGCCAGCCTGAGCTCCTACAATGAGCAGTTCTTC. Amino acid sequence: CASLSSYNEQFF.

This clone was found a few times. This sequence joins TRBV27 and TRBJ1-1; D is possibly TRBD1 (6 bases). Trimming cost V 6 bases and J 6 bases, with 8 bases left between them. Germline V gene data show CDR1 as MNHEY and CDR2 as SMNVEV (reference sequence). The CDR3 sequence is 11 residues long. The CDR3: CASRQGPEAFF. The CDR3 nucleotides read TGTGCCAGCAGACAGGGCCCTGAAGCTTTCTTT.

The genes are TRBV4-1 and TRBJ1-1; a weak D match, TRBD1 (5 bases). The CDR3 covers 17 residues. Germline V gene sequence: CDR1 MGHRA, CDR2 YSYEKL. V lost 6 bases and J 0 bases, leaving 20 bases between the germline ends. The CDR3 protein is CASSLMGPGGMNTEAFF. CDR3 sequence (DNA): TGCGCCAGCAGTCTAATGGGGCCGGGAGGGATGAACACTGAAGCTTTCTTT.

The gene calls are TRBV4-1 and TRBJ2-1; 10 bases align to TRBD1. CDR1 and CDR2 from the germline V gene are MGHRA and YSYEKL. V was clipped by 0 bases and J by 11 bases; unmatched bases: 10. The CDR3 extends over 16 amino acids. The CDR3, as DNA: TGCGCCAGCAGCCAAGACCCCGGGACAGGGGTAGTTAAGCAGTTCTTC. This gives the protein CASSQDPGTGVVKQFF.

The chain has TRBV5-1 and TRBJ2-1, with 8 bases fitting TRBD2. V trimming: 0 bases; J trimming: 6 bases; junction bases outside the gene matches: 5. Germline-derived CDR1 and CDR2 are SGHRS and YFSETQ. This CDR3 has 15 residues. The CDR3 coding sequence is TGCGCCAGCAGCTTGGCGGCGGGAGGAGGCAATGAGCAGTTCTTC. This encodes CASSLAAGGGNEQFF.